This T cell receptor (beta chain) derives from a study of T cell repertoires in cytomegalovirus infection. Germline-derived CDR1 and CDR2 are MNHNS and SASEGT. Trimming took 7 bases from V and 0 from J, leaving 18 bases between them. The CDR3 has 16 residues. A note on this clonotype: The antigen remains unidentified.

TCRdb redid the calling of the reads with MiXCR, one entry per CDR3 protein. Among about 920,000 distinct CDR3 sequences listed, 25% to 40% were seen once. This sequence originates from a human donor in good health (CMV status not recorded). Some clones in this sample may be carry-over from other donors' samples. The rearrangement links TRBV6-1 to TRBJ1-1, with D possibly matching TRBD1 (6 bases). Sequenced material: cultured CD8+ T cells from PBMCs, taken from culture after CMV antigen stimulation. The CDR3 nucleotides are TGTGCCAGCAAATCGGGAGGGGGTGACGTGAACACTGAAGCTTTCTTT. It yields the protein CASKSGGGDVNTEAFF.